The T cell receptor (beta chain) under discussion was sequenced for a study of response to subunit inactivated influenza vaccine. Whole-study results and caveats: Authors proposed each seasonal influenza vaccination draws in few new T cells.

Using its own MiXCR run on the RT-PCR reads, TCRdb lists one record per CDR3 protein. The sample includes about 170,000 distinct CDR3 sequences, about 10% of them seen just once. There are a few counts of this clonotype. As yet, its antigen is unknown. Material: CD8+ T cells sorted from PBMCs, obtained less than 25 months after vaccination. This receptor was obtained from a man aged 50 to 69 who received an inactivated influenza vaccine.

The CDR3 DNA reads as TGCGCCAGCAGCCAAGATGGCGTCGGAGAGGAGACCCAGTACTTC. Amino acids: CASSQDGVGEETQYF. This chain links TRBV4-3 with TRBJ2-5, with D uncertain. Germline CDR1 and CDR2: LGHNA and YSLEER. The length of the CDR3 is 15 residues. The V end lost 0 bases, the J end lost 5 bases, and 13 bases lay between the germline ends.